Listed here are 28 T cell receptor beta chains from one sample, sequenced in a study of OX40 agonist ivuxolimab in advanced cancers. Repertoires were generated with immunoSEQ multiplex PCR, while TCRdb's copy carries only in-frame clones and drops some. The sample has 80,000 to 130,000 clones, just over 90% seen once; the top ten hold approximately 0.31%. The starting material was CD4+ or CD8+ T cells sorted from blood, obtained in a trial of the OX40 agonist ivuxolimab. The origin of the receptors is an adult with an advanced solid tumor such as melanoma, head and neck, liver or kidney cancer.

The CDR3 sequence: CASSQSRGERLYNEQFF. The CDR3 DNA follows: TGCGCCAGCAGTCAATCTAGGGGGGAGAGACTTTACAATGAGCAGTTCTTC. This chain connects TRBV23-1 to TRBJ2-1, with D perhaps TRBD1 or TRBD2 (6 bases each). TRBV23-1 is noted as an ORF with a role that remains uncertain. The length of the CDR3 is 17 residues. Trimming shortened V by 0 bases and J by 4 bases, and 16 bases separated the two germline ends.

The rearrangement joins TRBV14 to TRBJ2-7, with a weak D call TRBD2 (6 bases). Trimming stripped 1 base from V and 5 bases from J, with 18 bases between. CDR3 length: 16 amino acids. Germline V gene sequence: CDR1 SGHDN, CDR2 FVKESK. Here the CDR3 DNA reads TGTGCCAGCAGCCAAGTTGGGACGGGAGTCGGCCACGAGCAGTACTTC. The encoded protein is CASSQVGTGVGHEQYF.

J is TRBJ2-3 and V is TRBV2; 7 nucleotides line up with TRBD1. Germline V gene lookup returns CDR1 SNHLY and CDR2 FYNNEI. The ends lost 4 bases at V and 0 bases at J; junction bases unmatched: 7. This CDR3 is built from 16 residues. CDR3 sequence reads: CASSAPGTASTDTQYF. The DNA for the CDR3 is TGTGCCAGCAGTGCCCCCGGGACAGCTAGCACAGATACGCAGTATTTT.

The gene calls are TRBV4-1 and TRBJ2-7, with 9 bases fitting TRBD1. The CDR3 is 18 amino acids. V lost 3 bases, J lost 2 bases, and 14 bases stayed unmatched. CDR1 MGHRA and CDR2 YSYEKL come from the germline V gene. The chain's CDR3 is CASSQFISLGQGTYEQYF. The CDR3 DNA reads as TGCGCCAGCAGCCAGTTTATATCCCTCGGACAGGGGACCTACGAGCAGTACTTC.

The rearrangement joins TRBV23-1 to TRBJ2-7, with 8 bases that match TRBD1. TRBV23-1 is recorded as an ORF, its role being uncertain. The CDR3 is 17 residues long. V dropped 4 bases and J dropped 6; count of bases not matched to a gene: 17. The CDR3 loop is CASSPTPGQVPFGEQYF. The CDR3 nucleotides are TGCGCCAGCAGTCCCACCCCGGGACAGGTCCCCTTTGGCGAGCAGTACTTC.

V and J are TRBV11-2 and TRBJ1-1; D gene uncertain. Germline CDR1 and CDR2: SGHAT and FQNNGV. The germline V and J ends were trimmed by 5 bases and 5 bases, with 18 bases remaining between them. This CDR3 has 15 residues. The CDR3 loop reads CASSRRVGINTEAFF. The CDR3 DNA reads TGTGCCAGCAGCCGCCGGGTAGGGATCAATACTGAAGCTTTCTTT.

Here the CDR3 DNA reads TGTGCCAGCAGACAAACTAGCGGGGGTTGGAGCAATGAGCAGTTCTTC. It is translated as CASRQTSGGWSNEQFF. The chain has TRBV27 and TRBJ2-1, with 11 bases matching TRBD2. Germline V CDR1 and CDR2: MNHEY, SMNVEV (reference sequence). Trimming at V came to 6 bases and at J to 6 bases, leaving 10 bases not matched to a gene. The CDR3 has 16 amino acids.

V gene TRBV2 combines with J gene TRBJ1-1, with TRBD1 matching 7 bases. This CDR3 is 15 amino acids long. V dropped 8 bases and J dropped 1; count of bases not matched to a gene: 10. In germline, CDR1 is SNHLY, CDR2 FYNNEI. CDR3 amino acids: CASRFPQGGNTEAFF. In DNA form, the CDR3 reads TGTGCCAGCCGCTTCCCCCAGGGGGGGAACACTGAAGCTTTCTTT.

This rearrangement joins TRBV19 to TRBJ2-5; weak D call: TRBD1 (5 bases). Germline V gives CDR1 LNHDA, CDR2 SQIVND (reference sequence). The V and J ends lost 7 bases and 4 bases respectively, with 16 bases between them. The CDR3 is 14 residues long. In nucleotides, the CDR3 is TGTGCCAGTAAGCTCGACAGAACCTTAGAGACCCAGTACTTC. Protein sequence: CASKLDRTLETQYF.

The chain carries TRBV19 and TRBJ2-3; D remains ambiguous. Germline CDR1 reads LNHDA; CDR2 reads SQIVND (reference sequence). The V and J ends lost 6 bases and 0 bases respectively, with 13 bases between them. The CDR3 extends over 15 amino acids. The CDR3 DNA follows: TGTGCCAGTAGCATCCAGCGCGGAAGCACAGATACGCAGTATTTT. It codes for CASSIQRGSTDTQYF.

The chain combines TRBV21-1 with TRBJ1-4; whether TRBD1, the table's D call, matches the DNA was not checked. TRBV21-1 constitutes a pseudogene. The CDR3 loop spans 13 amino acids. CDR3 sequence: CASVYRGWEKLFF. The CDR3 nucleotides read TGTGCCAGCGTTTACAGGGGGTGGGAAAAACTGTTTTTT.

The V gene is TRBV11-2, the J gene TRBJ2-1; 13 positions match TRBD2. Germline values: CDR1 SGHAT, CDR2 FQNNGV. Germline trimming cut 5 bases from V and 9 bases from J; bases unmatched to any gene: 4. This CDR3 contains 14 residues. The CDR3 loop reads CASSGLAGVREQFF. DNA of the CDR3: TGTGCCAGCAGCGGACTAGCGGGAGTACGTGAGCAGTTCTTC.

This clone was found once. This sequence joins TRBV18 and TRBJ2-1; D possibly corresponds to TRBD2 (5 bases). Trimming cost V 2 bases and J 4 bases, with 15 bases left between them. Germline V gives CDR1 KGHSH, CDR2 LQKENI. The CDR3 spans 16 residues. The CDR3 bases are TGTGCCAGCTCACCAATCAAACTAACGGGGTACAATGAGCAGTTCTTC. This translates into CASSPIKLTGYNEQFF.

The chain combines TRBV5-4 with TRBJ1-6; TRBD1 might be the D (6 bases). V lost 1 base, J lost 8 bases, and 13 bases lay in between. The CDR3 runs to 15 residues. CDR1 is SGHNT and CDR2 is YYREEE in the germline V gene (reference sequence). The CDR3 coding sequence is TGTGCCAGCAGCTTGATTTCGTCAGGGGATTCACCCCTCCACTTT. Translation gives CASSLISSGDSPLHF.

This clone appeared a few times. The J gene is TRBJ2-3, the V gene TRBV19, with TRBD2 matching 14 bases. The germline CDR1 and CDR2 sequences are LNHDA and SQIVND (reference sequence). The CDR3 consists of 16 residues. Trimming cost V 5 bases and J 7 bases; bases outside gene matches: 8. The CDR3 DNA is TGTGCCAGTAGTCCCCAGACTAGCGGGAGGGGAAATACGCAGTATTTT. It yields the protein CASSPQTSGRGNTQYF.

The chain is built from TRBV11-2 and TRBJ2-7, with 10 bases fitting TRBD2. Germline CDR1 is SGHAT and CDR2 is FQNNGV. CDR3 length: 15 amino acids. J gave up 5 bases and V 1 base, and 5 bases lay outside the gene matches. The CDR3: CASSLGLAGANEQYF. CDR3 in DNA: TGTGCCAGCAGCTTAGGACTAGCGGGTGCCAACGAGCAGTACTTC.

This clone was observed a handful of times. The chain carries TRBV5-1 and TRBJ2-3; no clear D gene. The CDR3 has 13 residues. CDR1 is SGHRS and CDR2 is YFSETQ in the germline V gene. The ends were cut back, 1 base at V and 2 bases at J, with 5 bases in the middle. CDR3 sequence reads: CASSLSHTDTQYF. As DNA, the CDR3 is TGCGCCAGCAGCTTGTCGCACACAGATACGCAGTATTTT. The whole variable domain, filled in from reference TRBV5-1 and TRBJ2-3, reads KAGVTQTPRYLIKTRGQQVTLSCSPISGHRSVSWYQQTPGQGLQFLFEYFSETQRNKGNFPGRFSGRQFSNSRSEMNVSTLELGDSALYLCASSLSHTDTQYFGPGTRLTVL.

In nucleotides, the CDR3 is TGTGCCAGCAGCCCGGGGGGCTACAATGAGCAGTTCTTC. It encodes CASSPGGYNEQFF. This chain connects TRBV7-9 to TRBJ2-1; 7 nucleotides line up with TRBD2. The CDR3 length is 13 residues. J was trimmed by 3 bases and V by 5 bases; bases with no gene match: 1. Germline V gene data show CDR1 as SEHNR and CDR2 as FQNEAQ (reference sequence).

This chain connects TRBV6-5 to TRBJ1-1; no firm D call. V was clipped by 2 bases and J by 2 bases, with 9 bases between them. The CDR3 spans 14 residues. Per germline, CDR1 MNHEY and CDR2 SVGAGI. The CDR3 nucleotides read TGTGCCAGCAGTTACAGTGGACGAAACACTGAAGCTTTCTTT. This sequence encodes CASSYSGRNTEAFF.

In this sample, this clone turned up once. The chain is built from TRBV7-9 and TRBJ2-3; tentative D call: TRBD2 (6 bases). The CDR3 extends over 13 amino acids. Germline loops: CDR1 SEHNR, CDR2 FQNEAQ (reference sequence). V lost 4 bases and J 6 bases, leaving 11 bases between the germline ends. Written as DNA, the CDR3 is TGTGCCAGCAGCTCGGAGGGCCCGGATACGCAGTATTTT. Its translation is CASSSEGPDTQYF.

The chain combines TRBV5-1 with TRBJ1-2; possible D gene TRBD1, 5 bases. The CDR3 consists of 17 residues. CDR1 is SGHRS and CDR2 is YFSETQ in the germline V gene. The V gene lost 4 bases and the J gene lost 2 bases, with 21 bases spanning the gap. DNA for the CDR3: TGCGCCAGCAGCCTCCTTACGTCTTCTCGGGACAACTATGGCTACACCTTC. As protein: CASSLLTSSRDNYGYTF.

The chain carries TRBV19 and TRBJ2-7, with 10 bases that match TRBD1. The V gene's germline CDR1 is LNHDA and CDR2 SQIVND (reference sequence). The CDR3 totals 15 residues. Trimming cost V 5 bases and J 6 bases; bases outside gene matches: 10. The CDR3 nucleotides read TGTGCCAGTAGTCTCTACACCGGGACAGGGGTCGAGCAGTACTTC. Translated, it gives CASSLYTGTGVEQYF.

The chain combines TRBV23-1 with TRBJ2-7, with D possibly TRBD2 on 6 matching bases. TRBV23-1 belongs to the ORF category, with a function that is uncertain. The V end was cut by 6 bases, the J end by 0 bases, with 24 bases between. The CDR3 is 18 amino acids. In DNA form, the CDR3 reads TGCGCCAGCAGGACGTATAAAAATAGCGGTCGGAGCTCCTACGAGCAGTACTTC. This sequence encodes CASRTYKNSGRSSYEQYF.

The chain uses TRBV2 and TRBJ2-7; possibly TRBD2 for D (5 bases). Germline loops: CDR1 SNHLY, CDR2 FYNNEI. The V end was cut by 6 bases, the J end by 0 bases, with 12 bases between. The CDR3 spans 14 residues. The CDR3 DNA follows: TGTGCCAGCAGGAGGACGGGAACCTCCTACGAGCAGTACTTC. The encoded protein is CASRRTGTSYEQYF.

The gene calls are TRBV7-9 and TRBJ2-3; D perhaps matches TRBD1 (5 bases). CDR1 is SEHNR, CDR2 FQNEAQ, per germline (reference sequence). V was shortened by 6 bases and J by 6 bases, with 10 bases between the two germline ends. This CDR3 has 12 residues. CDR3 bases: TGTGCCAGCAGTGGAGCAGGGGATACGCAGTATTTT. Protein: CASSGAGDTQYF.

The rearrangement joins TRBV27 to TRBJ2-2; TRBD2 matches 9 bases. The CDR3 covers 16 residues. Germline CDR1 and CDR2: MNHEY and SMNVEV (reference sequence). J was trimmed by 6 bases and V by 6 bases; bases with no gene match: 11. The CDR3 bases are TGTGCCAGCAGCCTTTGGGCGGGAGGGGTGGCCGGGGAGCTGTTTTTT. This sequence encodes CASSLWAGGVAGELFF.

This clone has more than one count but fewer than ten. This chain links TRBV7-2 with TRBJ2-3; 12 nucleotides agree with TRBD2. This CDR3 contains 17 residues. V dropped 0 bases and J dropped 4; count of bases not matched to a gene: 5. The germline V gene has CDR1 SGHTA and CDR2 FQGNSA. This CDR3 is CASSLAGLAGSSDTQYF. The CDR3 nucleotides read TGTGCCAGCAGCTTAGCAGGACTAGCGGGATCTTCAGATACGCAGTATTTT. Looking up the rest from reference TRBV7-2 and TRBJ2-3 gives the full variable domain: GAGVSQSPSNKVTEKGKDVELRCDPISGHTALYWYRQSLGQGLEFLIYFQGNSAPDKSGLPSDRFSAERTGGSVSTLTIQRTQQEDSAVYLCASSLAGLAGSSDTQYFGPGTRLTVL.

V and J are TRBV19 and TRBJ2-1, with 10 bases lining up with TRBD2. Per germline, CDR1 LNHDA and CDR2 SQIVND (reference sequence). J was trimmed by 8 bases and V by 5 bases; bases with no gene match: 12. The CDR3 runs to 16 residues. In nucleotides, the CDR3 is TGTGCCAGTAGTCCCGTTTCTAGCGGGAGAATGTATGAGCAGTTCTTC. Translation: CASSPVSSGRMYEQFF. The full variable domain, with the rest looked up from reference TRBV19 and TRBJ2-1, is DGGITQSPKYLFRKEGQNVTLSCEQNLNHDAMYWYRQDPGQGLRLIYYSQIVNDFQKGDIAEGYSVSREKKESFPLTVTSAQKNPTAFYLCASSPVSSGRMYEQFFGPGTRLTVL.